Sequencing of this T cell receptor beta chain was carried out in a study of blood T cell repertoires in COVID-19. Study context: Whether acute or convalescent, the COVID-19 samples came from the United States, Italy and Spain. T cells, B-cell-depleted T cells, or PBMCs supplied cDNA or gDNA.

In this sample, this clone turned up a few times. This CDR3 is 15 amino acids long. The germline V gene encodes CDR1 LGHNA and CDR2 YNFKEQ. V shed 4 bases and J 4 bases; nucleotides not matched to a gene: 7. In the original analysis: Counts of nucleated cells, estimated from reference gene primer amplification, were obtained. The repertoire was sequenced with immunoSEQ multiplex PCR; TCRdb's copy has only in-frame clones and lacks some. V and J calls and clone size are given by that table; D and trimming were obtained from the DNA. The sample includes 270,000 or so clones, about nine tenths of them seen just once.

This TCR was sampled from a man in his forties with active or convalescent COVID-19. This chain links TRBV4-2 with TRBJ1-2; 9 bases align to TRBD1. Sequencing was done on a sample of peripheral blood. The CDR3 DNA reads TGTGCCAGCAGCCGCAAAAGGACAGGGGCCTATGGCTACACCTTC. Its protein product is CASSRKRTGAYGYTF.